This T cell receptor (beta chain) was identified during a study of shared clonotypes between healthy human individuals. Trimming left V 0 bases short and J 4 bases short, with 1 base between. Germline CDR1 reads PRHDT; CDR2 reads FYEKMQ (reference sequence). The CDR3 consists of 11 residues. The naive CD8 subset, CD45RO-negative cells positively selected for CCR7, excluded terminally differentiated effector memory CD45RA+ cells. This clone was found a few times. Its antigen is currently unknown. The sample holds other DNA sequences that translate to the same CDR3. General study points: Generation of non-shared clonotypes was less probable than generation of clonotypes shared by all four donors. Sharing across four donors was highest in naive CD4 (roughly 5%) and lowest in memory CD8 (around 0.4%).

Libraries were prepared by immunoSEQ multiplex PCR; TCRdb keeps only in-frame clonotypes and omits some of them. The table has nearly 2 million clones, approximately 95% seen once. The specimen was naive CD8+ T cells sorted from blood. The genes are TRBV13 and TRBJ2-7; no firm D call. This receptor was identified in a man aged 18 to 35 in good health. CDR3: CASSLGYEQYF. The DNA of the CDR3 is TGTGCCAGCAGCTTAGGTTACGAGCAGTACTTC. The full variable domain, completed using reference TRBV13 and TRBJ2-7, is AAGVIQSPRHLIKEKRETATLKCYPIPRHDTVYWYQQGPGQDPQFLISFYEKMQSDKGSIPDRFSAQQFSDYHSELNMSSLELGDSALYFCASSLGYEQYFGPGTRLTVT.